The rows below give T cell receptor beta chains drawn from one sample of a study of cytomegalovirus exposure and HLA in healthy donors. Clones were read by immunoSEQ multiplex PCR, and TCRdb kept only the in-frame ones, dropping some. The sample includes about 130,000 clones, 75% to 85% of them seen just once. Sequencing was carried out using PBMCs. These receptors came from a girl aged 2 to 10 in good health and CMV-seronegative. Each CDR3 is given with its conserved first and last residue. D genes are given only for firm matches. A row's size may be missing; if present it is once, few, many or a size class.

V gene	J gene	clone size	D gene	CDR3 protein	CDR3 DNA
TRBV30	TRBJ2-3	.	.	CAWSVRGGSDTQYF	TGTGCCTGGAGTGTACGGGGAGGATCAGATACGCAGTATTTT
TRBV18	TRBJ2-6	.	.	CASSSLTGGSAGANVLTF	TGTGCCAGCTCATCCCTGACAGGCGGCTCGGCTGGGGCCAACGTCCTGACTTTC
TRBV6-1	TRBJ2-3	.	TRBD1	CASSRDRGLRDTQYF	TGTGCCAGCAGCCGGGACAGGGGGCTTAGAGATACGCAGTATTTT
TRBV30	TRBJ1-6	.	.	CAWSISGRANSPLHF	TGTGCCTGGAGTATTTCGGGCAGGGCAAATTCACCCCTCCACTTT
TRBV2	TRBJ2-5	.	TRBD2	CASITGGYQETQYF	TGTGCCAGCATAACGGGAGGGTACCAAGAGACCCAGTACTTC
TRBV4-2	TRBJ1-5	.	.	CASSQDRVGQPQHF	TGTGCCAGCAGCCAAGACCGGGTTGGTCAGCCCCAGCATTTT
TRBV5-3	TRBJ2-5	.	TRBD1	CARSRGQASSYQETQYF	TGTGCCAGAAGCCGAGGACAGGCTTCTTCGTACCAAGAGACCCAGTACTTC
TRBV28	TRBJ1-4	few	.	CASRTGWGEKLFF	TGTGCCAGCAGAACAGGTTGGGGTGAAAAACTGTTTTTT
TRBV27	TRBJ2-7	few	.	CASSQQGSYYEQYF	TGTGCCAGCAGTCAACAGGGTTCCTACTACGAGCAGTACTTC
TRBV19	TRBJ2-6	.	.	CASGGRILGSGANVLTF	TGTGCCAGTGGCGGTCGGATTCTAGGCTCTGGGGCCAACGTCCTGACTTTC
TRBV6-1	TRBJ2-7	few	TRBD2	CASSELAGRGNSYEQYF	TGTGCCAGCAGTGAACTGGCTGGGCGGGGGAACTCCTACGAGCAGTACTTC
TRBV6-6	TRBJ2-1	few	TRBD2	CASSYGTSGRNEQFF	TGTGCCAGCAGTTATGGGACTAGCGGGCGCAATGAGCAGTTCTTC
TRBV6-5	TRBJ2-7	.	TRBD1	CASSRTGGSYEQYF	TGTGCCAGCAGTCGGACAGGGGGCTCCTACGAGCAGTACTTC
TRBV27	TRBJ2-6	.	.	CASSLLGSGANVLTF	TGTGCCAGCAGTTTACTCGGGTCTGGGGCCAACGTCCTGACTTTC
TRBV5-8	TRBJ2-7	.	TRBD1	CASIPRDRAYEQYF	TGTGCCAGCATCCCTAGGGACAGAGCCTACGAGCAGTACTTC
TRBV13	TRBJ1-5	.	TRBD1	CASSLGQGAGQPQHF	TGTGCCAGCAGCTTAGGGCAGGGGGCAGGGCAGCCCCAGCATTTT
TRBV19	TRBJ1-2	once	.	CASSASGYYGYTF	TGTGCCAGTAGTGCTTCAGGGTACTATGGCTACACCTTC
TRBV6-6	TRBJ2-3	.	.	CASSVTSTDTQYF	TGTGCCAGCAGTGTAACTAGCACAGATACGCAGTATTTT
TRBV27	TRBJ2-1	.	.	CASTIIGRGNNEQFF	TGTGCCAGCACCATTATAGGCAGGGGCAACAATGAGCAGTTCTTC
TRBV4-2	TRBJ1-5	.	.	CASSQDSGNQPQHF	TGTGCCAGCAGCCAAGATTCCGGTAATCAGCCCCAGCATTTT
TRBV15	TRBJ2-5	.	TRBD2	CATSRRRGSLETQYF	TGTGCCACCAGCAGGAGGCGGGGGTCATTAGAGACCCAGTACTTC
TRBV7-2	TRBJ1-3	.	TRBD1	CASSTTGGAGNTIYF	TGTGCCAGCAGCACGACAGGGGGGGCTGGAAACACCATATATTTT
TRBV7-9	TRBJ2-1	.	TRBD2	CASSSPGSGSFYEQFF	TGTGCCAGCAGCTCCCCGGGTAGCGGGAGTTTCTATGAGCAGTTCTTC
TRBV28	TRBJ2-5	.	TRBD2	CASLLAGVGQETQYF	TGTGCCAGCCTTTTAGCGGGAGTAGGCCAAGAGACCCAGTACTTC
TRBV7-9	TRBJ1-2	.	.	CASSFGGVGPVRGYTF	TGTGCCAGCAGCTTCGGCGGGGTAGGTCCTGTGAGGGGCTACACCTTC
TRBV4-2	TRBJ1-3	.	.	CASSPGTTFPFISGNTIYF	TGTGCCAGCAGCCCAGGGACAACTTTCCCTTTTATCTCTGGAAACACCATATATTTT
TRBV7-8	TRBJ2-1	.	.	CASSLLWRDSYNEQFF	TGTGCCAGCAGCTTATTGTGGCGGGACTCCTACAATGAGCAGTTCTTC
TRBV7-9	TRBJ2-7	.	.	CASSLAGRAYEQYF	TGTGCCAGCAGCTTGGCGGGACGGGCCTACGAGCAGTACTTC
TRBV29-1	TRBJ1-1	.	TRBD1	CSVLDRWSTEAFF	TGCAGCGTTTTGGACAGGTGGTCCACTGAAGCTTTCTTT
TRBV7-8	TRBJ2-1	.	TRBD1	CASSVSGTGGHEQFF	TGTGCCAGCAGCGTCTCCGGGACAGGGGGCCATGAGCAGTTCTTC
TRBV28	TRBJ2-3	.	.	CASSRGSRVVGYF	TGTGCCAGCAGCCGGGGGTCGAGGGTAGTTGGGTATTTT
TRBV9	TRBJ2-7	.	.	CASSVDGGPRVGEQYF	TGTGCCAGCAGCGTAGATGGAGGACCCCGGGTAGGCGAGCAGTACTTC
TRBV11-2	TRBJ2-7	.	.	CASSLGTFSYEQYF	TGTGCCAGCAGCTTGGGGACATTCTCCTACGAGCAGTACTTC
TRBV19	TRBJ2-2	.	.	CASSARGATGELFF	TGTGCCAGTAGTGCCAGGGGAGCCACCGGGGAGCTGTTTTTT
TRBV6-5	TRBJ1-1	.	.	CASMQGNTEAFF	TGTGCCAGCATGCAGGGGAACACTGAAGCTTTCTTT
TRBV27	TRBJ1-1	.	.	CASSLWEETEAFF	TGTGCCAGCAGTTTATGGGAGGAGACTGAAGCTTTCTTT
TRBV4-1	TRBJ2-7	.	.	CASSQERGRPYEQYF	TGCGCCAGCAGCCAAGAGCGGGGGCGACCCTACGAGCAGTACTTC
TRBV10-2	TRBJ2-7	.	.	CASSGTAAYEQYF	TGCGCCAGCAGTGGGACTGCCGCCTACGAGCAGTACTTC
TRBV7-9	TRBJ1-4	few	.	CASSLDAAVNEKLFF	TGTGCCAGCAGCTTAGACGCCGCAGTTAATGAAAAACTGTTTTTT
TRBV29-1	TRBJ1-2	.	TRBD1	CSVEGQGSNYGYTF	TGCAGCGTTGAGGGACAGGGATCTAACTATGGCTACACCTTC
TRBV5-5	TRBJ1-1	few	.	CASSLEGANTEAFF	TGTGCCAGCAGCTTGGAAGGGGCGAACACTGAAGCTTTCTTT
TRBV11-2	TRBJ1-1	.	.	CASSNRDGGNTEAFF	TGTGCCAGCAGCAATCGGGACGGGGGGAACACTGAAGCTTTCTTT
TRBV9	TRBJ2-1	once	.	CASSVDSYNEQFF	TGTGCCAGCAGCGTAGACAGCTACAATGAGCAGTTCTTC
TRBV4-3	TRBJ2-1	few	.	CASSQEGSLRGEQFF	TGCGCCAGCAGCCAAGAGGGGAGTCTCAGAGGTGAGCAGTTCTTC
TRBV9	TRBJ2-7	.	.	CASSPRDTHYEQYF	TGTGCCAGCAGCCCCCGGGACACGCACTACGAGCAGTACTTC
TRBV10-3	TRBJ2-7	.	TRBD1	CAISANTGQGPYEQYF	TGTGCCATCAGTGCAAATACGGGACAGGGCCCCTACGAGCAGTACTTC